The clone carrying this T cell receptor (beta chain) was counted many times. Its antigen is still unknown. The junction and the germline gene differ at one end; a read error may be behind it. This record comes from a study of CD8 T cells in ankylosing spondylitis. By quantitative 5'-RACE with molecular barcodes, the TCR beta libraries were made. TCRdb reprocessed the 5' RACE reads via MiXCR and lists one record per CDR3 protein. Among 250,000 to 400,000 distinct CDR3 sequences listed, around 10% were seen once. Findings and limits, study-wide: Blood from ankylosing spondylitis patients appeared to carry a characteristic eight-variant TCR beta motif. Reports of some motif variants in reactive arthritis synovial fluid and blood predate this one. It was reported that disease-linked clones were significantly enriched in matched ankylosing spondylitis synovial fluid.

Source material: blood, either unsorted or a sorted T cell fraction (not recorded which). The sequence came from a female donor with ankylosing spondylitis or in good health (not recorded which).

CDR3 in amino acids: CASSPGTSGNTIYF. DNA for the CDR3: TGTGCCAGCAGCCCCGGGACGTCTGGAAACACCATATATTTT. This chain links TRBV5-1 with TRBJ1-3; D may be TRBD1 (5 bases). CDR1 and CDR2 (germline): SGHRS, YFSETQ. The CDR3 is 14 amino acids.